This T cell receptor (beta chain) was identified in a study of OX40 agonist ivuxolimab in advanced cancers. About the investigation overall: The costimulatory receptor OX40 (CD134) was targeted by ivuxolimab, a fully human IgG2 agonistic monoclonal antibody. The purpose of peripheral TCRbeta sequencing was to test whether ivuxolimab changed TCR sequence diversity and led to clonal T-cell expansion. Of the approximately 53 patients in dose escalation, some 20 had hepatocellular carcinoma, about 15 had melanoma, 9 had renal cell carcinoma and 9 had head and neck cancer. Prior anti-PD-1, anti-PD-L1 or anti-CTLA-4 therapy was permitted, and 30% to 50% of dose-escalation patients had received checkpoint inhibitors. The paper describes the monotherapy dose-escalation part (N of about 47 patients) of the phase I trial of ivuxolimab. Intravenous ivuxolimab was administered to patients every 2 weeks at six dose levels: 0.01, 0.1, 0.3, 1.5, 3 and 10 mg/kg. In the dose-escalation cohort, around 80% of patients were male, and the mean age was roughly 56 years with a range of roughly 20 to 85. Partial responses occurred in three dose-escalation patients: two with cutaneous melanoma and one with hepatocellular carcinoma.

What the authors observed across the whole study: The antigen specificity of the clonally expanded peripheral T cells was not determined. Partial responders in the 0.1-3.0 mg/kg groups had among the lowest normalized peripheral clonal expansion, especially among CD8+ T cells. Low levels of normalized T-cell clonal expansion were also seen in some nonresponding patients. After ivuxolimab, CD8+ T cells had more expanded clones than CD4+ T cells on average. Clonal expansion of both CD4+ and CD8+ blood T cells was observed from baseline to week 6 at doses 0.1 to 3.0 mg/kg.

Genomic DNA was isolated from the sorted cells so that the TCRbeta CDR3 region could be sequenced. TCRbeta CDR3 regions were sequenced using the immunoSEQ Assay. TCRdb carries this immuneACCESS record with in-frame sequences only. Its versions omit some clonotypes, under half of them owing to an unresolved V gene in the studies checked, with the rest unexplained. The sample records some 57,000 clones, about 92% of which are singletons. The ten largest clonotypes hold approximately 20% of the sample. The trial excluded patients who had a history of autoimmune disease or were on systemic immunosuppression. Peripheral blood for TCR sequencing was drawn from every dose cohort at baseline, at cycle 4 day 1 and at cycle 7 day 1. Samples came from an open-label, multicenter, first-in-human phase I dose-escalation trial of ivuxolimab. Adults with locally advanced or metastatic melanoma, renal cell carcinoma, hepatocellular carcinoma or head and neck squamous cell carcinoma were enrolled in the trial. Before TCR sequencing, CD4+ T cells and CD8+ T cells were sorted from peripheral blood as separate populations.

CDR1 and CDR2, per the germline V gene (reference sequence), are DFQATT and SNEGSKA. Cut back by 1 base and 11 bases, the V and J ends lie 11 bases apart. Counted from cysteine to phenylalanine, this CDR3 has 11 amino acids. Only the CDR3 portion is preserved as DNA: 33 bases, with reading frame beginning at the first base. This clone was recorded once. Its cognate antigen has yet to be identified. Base quality data are lacking; no much larger clone is found one base away. This chain is built from TRBV20-1 and TRBJ1-2; there is no confident call for the D gene. This clonotype was obtained from an adult with an advanced solid tumor such as melanoma, head and neck, liver or kidney cancer. Source: CD4+ or CD8+ T cells sorted from blood, taken in a trial of the OX40 agonist ivuxolimab. The CDR3 in this case is CSARVPSGYTF. The nucleotides are TGCAGTGCTAGAGTTCCAAGTGGGTACACCTTC.